This TCR beta chain was found in a study of PD-L1 blockade in urothelial cancer. On the study more broadly: The authors examined blood 3 weeks (second dose) and 6 weeks after treatment start.

The time point: peripheral blood 6 weeks after treatment start. Profiling relied on immunoSEQ multiplex PCR, and the TCRdb table lists in-frame clones only, not all of them. The sample records around 30,000 clones, 79% being singletons. This CDR3 has 16 amino acids. The germline V gene has CDR1 SGHTA and CDR2 FQGNSA. Trimming removed 5 bases from V and 4 bases from J; junction bases left unmatched: 8. The source was PBMCs, collected around atezolizumab (anti-PD-L1) treatment. The chain links TRBV7-2 to TRBJ2-3; TRBD1 matches 11 bases. This clonotype was sampled from an older man with urothelial cancer. CDR3 loop: CASSRRPGQGADTQYF. As DNA, the CDR3 is TGTGCCAGCAGCCGTAGACCGGGACAGGGGGCAGATACGCAGTATTTT.